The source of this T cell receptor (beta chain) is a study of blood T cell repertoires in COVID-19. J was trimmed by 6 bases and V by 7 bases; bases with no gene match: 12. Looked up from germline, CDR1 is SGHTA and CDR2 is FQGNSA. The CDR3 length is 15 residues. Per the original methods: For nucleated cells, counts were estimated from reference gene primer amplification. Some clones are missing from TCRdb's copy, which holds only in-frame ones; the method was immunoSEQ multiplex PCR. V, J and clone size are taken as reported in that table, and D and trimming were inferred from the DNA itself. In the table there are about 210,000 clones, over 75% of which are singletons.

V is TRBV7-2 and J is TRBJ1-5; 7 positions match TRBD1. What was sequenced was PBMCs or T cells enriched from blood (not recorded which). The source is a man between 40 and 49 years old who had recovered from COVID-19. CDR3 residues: CASTLIQGRGQPQHF. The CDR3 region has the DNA TGTGCCAGCACCCTTATACAGGGGCGAGGTCAGCCCCAGCATTTT.